The 29 T cell receptor beta chains in this list originate from one sample, sequenced in a study of T-cell reconstitution after alpha-beta-depleted transplantation in children. Unique molecular identifiers were incorporated during preparation of the TCRbeta library. TCRdb re-analysed the PCR reads in MiXCR, keeping a single row per CDR3 protein. The sample gives 200,000 to 300,000 distinct CDR3 sequences, more than 10% of which show up once; roughly 2.8% is in the top ten. The sample was PBMCs from the stem cell graft donor, taken from the stem cell graft. Receptors were obtained from a human donor who donated a stem cell graft to a child with acute lymphoblastic leukemia.

This clonotype was seen repeatedly, ten times or more. V and J are TRBV11-2 and TRBJ2-7; TRBD2 agrees at 7 bases. The germline V gene encodes CDR1 SGHAT and CDR2 FQNNGV. The CDR3 consists of 15 residues. V shed 6 bases, J shed 1 base, and the junction held 9 bases outside the gene matches. The CDR3 sequence is CASRIAGSPSYEQYF. The CDR3 DNA is TGTGCCAGCAGGATAGCGGGTAGCCCATCCTACGAGCAGTACTTC.

This clonotype was detected ten times or more. The J gene is TRBJ2-2, the V gene TRBV14; no firm D call. From germline, CDR1 is SGHDN and CDR2 FVKESK. The CDR3 length is 12 residues. Deletions cut 6 bases from V and 5 bases from J, with 7 bases between. The CDR3 here is CASRQFTGELFF. The CDR3 nucleotides read TGTGCCAGCAGACAATTTACCGGGGAGCTGTTTTTT.

This clonotype was counted ten times or more. This rearrangement joins TRBV5-6 to TRBJ1-2; D remains unclear. This CDR3 has 14 amino acids. Deletions cut 0 bases from V and 5 bases from J, with 11 bases between. Germline V gene sequence: CDR1 SGHDT, CDR2 YYEEEE. The CDR3 here is CASSLGPGNYGYTF. CDR3 DNA sequence: TGTGCCAGCAGCTTGGGTCCGGGAAATTATGGCTACACCTTC.

This clonotype came up many times. In nucleotides, the CDR3 is TGTGCCAGCAGCTGGGGCGAGGGCGCTCTCGGGGAGCAGTACTTC. This sequence encodes CASSWGEGALGEQYF. The chain carries TRBV7-2 and TRBJ2-7; the D call may be TRBD1 or TRBD2 (5 bases each). The V end lost 4 bases, the J end lost 7 bases, and 20 bases lay between the germline ends. The germline gives CDR1 SGHTA, CDR2 FQGNSA. The CDR3 spans 15 residues.

This clonotype has ten or more counts. CDR3 nucleotide sequence: TGCAGCGCTCTGGGGTCAAGGACCTACAATGAGCAGTTCTTC. Translation gives CSALGSRTYNEQFF. The chain uses TRBV29-1 and TRBJ2-1; D unresolved. V was clipped by 7 bases and J by 2 bases, with 15 bases between them. CDR1 and CDR2 from the germline V gene are SQVTM and ANQGSEA. The CDR3 consists of 14 residues.

This clonotype was seen repeatedly, ten times or more. This chain connects TRBV28 to TRBJ2-2; possibly TRBD1 or TRBD2 for D (5 bases each). CDR3 length equals 15 residues. Trimming took off 1 base at V and 7 bases at J, with 13 bases between the two ends. Per the germline V gene, CDR1 is MDHEN and CDR2 is SYDVKM. The CDR3 DNA reads as TGTGCCAGCAGTTTATATGGGACCTTGTTCGGGGAGCTGTTTTTT. Its protein is CASSLYGTLFGELFF.

This clonotype showed up just a few times. This rearrangement joins TRBV29-1 to TRBJ1-5, with a possible D match to TRBD1 (6 bases). In germline, CDR1 is SQVTM, CDR2 ANQGSEA. The CDR3 has 13 residues. V lost 4 bases and J 6 bases, leaving 13 bases between the germline ends. The CDR3 region has the DNA TGCAGCGTTGTTCAGGGGTACGGTCAGCCCCAGCATTTT. It specifies CSVVQGYGQPQHF.

This clonotype was recorded at least ten times. This chain connects TRBV7-2 to TRBJ2-7; D remains ambiguous. The V gene lost 4 bases and the J gene lost 9 bases, with 10 bases spanning the gap. The CDR3 covers 11 residues. The germline V gene encodes CDR1 SGHTA and CDR2 FQGNSA. The CDR3 DNA reads as TGTGCCAGCAGCTCCTCTGGGCGGCAGTACTTC. This encodes CASSSSGRQYF.

In this sample, this clonotype turned up many times. The V gene is TRBV20-1, the J gene TRBJ2-7; D is possibly TRBD1 (5 bases). Per germline, CDR1 DFQATT and CDR2 SNEGSKA (reference sequence). Trimming cost V 6 bases and J 3 bases, with 9 bases left between them. The CDR3 covers 11 residues. Written as DNA, the CDR3 is TGCAGTGCCCTGGACAACTACGAGCAGTACTTC. Translation gives CSALDNYEQYF.

This clonotype was counted at least ten times. The chain uses TRBV13 and TRBJ2-5; 14 positions match TRBD2. V lost 6 bases and J lost 0; bases outside the gene matches: 3. Germline loops: CDR1 PRHDT, CDR2 FYEKMQ (reference sequence). CDR3 length: 16 residues. The CDR3 loop is CASRRTSGGYQETQYF. The CDR3 DNA follows: TGTGCCAGCAGGAGGACTAGCGGGGGGTACCAAGAGACCCAGTACTTC.

This clonotype was recorded many times. The chain employs TRBV10-3 and TRBJ2-7, with 14 bases identical to TRBD2. The V segment lost 6 bases and the J segment 12 bases; nucleotides outside the gene matches: 13. The CDR3 consists of 15 residues. Germline CDR1 reads ENHRY; CDR2 reads SYGVKD. The CDR3 loop is CAIRATSGGDLDAYF. CDR3 nucleotide sequence: TGTGCCATCAGGGCGACTAGCGGGGGGGACCTCGACGCGTACTTC.

The table lists this clonotype with many counts. The chain links TRBV12-3 or TRBV12-4 to TRBJ1-2; D call uncertain. This CDR3 spans 14 amino acids. Trimming shortened V by 1 base and J by 0 bases, and 6 bases separated the two germline ends. The CDR3 reads CASSLGHPNYGYTF. CDR3 DNA sequence: TGTGCCAGCAGTTTAGGTCATCCTAACTATGGCTACACCTTC.

This clonotype was recorded many times. The V gene is TRBV9, the J gene TRBJ2-2; 14 bases match TRBD2. The V gene end was trimmed by 0 bases and the J gene end by 6 bases; junction bases not matched to a gene: 7. The CDR3 sequence is 18 residues long. CDR1 and CDR2 from the germline V gene are SGDLS and YYNGEE. CDR3 sequence: CASSVAGTSGRTAGELFF. The CDR3 region has the DNA TGTGCCAGCAGCGTAGCCGGGACTAGCGGGAGAACGGCCGGGGAGCTGTTTTTT.

In its sample, this clonotype was seen many times. As DNA, the CDR3 is TGTGCCGTCGGGACTAGCGGGGCCACAGATACGCAGTATTTT. Translating it yields CAVGTSGATDTQYF. The V call is TRBV10-3, the J call TRBJ2-3; 13 bases fit TRBD2. The germline CDR1 and CDR2 sequences are ENHRY and SYGVKD. The junction had 4 bases not matched to a gene; V was cut back by 11 bases and J by 2 bases. The CDR3 totals 14 residues.

This clonotype was found a few times. This chain connects TRBV9 to TRBJ1-2, with D unclear. The CDR3 runs 12 residues. V lost 0 bases to trimming and J lost 8 bases, with 8 bases between them. Per the germline V gene, CDR1 is SGDLS and CDR2 is YYNGEE. CDR3 in amino acids: CASSVGLFGYTF. The CDR3 nucleotides are TGTGCCAGCAGCGTAGGATTGTTCGGCTACACCTTC.

This clonotype was seen many times. V gene TRBV5-1 combines with J gene TRBJ2-3, with 8 bases fitting TRBD2. Germline V gene data show CDR1 as SGHRS and CDR2 as YFSETQ. Trimming removed 7 bases from V and 4 bases from J; junction bases left unmatched: 8. The length of the CDR3 is 14 residues. CDR3: CASSPGGFADTQYF. For the CDR3, the DNA is TGCGCCAGCTCGCCGGGGGGGTTTGCAGATACGCAGTATTTT.

This clonotype was detected a few times. The chain has TRBV7-9 and TRBJ2-7; D possibly corresponds to TRBD2 (6 bases). Germline V gene data show CDR1 as SEHNR and CDR2 as FQNEAQ (reference sequence). Trimming removed 4 bases at V and 0 bases at J, with 10 bases between. The CDR3 is 14 amino acids. Written as DNA, the CDR3 is TGTGCCAGCAGCTGGAGGGGTAGCTCCTACGAGCAGTACTTC. This translates into CASSWRGSSYEQYF.

The chain recombines TRBV4-1 with TRBJ1-5; a weak D match, TRBD1 (5 bases). V was shortened by 4 bases and J by 6 bases, with 16 bases between the two germline ends. Germline loops: CDR1 MGHRA, CDR2 YSYEKL. The CDR3 sequence is 15 residues long. The CDR3 reads CASSRAGEGIQPQHF. CDR3 nucleotide sequence: TGCGCCAGCAGCCGGGCCGGGGAGGGGATTCAGCCCCAGCATTTT.

This clonotype was observed many times. The chain links TRBV5-1 to TRBJ1-6, with unresolved D. The CDR3 has 15 amino acids. Trimming cost V 4 bases and J 9 bases, with 17 bases left between them. The germline CDR1 and CDR2 sequences are SGHRS and YFSETQ. The CDR3 sequence: CASSPTEGHGSPLHF. Written as DNA, the CDR3 is TGCGCCAGCAGCCCGACCGAGGGCCACGGTTCACCCCTCCACTTT.

This clonotype was observed at least ten times. The chain couples TRBV20-1 to TRBJ2-1; D possibly corresponds to TRBD2 (6 bases). Between the trimmed V and J ends, which lost 4 bases and 3 bases, there was a span of 16 bases. The CDR3 has 15 amino acids. CDR1 is DFQATT, CDR2 SNEGSKA, per germline (reference sequence). The chain's CDR3 is CSAKRAGLLYNEQFF. In DNA, the CDR3 is TGCAGTGCTAAACGGGCGGGGCTTCTCTACAATGAGCAGTTCTTC.

In the case of this clonotype: This could be a read error, since a much larger clone is one nucleotide away. Here the CDR3 omits its conserved ending phenylalanine or tryptophan, so a read error is the likely source. The chain has TRBV2 and TRBJ1-1; D unclear. CDR3 length: 12 residues. V was pared by 7 bases and J by 8 bases, with 14 bases between. Per the germline V gene, CDR1 is SNHLY and CDR2 is FYNNEI. The CDR3 DNA reads TGTGCCAGCATTATAAACCGGGCAGAAGCTTTCTTG. Translated: CASIINRAEAFL.

This clonotype was counted many times. The rearrangement links TRBV24-1 to TRBJ2-3; 8 bases are a match to TRBD2. Per germline, CDR1 KGHDR and CDR2 SFDVKD. Unmatched junction bases numbered 4, after V lost 6 bases and J lost 3 bases. There are 14 residues in the CDR3. CDR3 bases: TGTGCCACCAGTCTGGCGGGAGGTACAGATACGCAGTATTTT. This gives the protein CATSLAGGTDTQYF.

This clonotype was counted many times. The V call is TRBV28, the J call TRBJ2-1; D might be TRBD1 or TRBD2, each matching 6 bases. Germline assignment: CDR1 MDHEN and CDR2 SYDVKM. The CDR3 has 15 residues. V gave up 1 base and J gave up 7 bases, with 14 bases separating them. CDR3 region: CASSLFGGPGNEQFF. In DNA form, the CDR3 reads TGTGCCAGCAGTTTATTTGGGGGGCCGGGTAATGAGCAGTTCTTC.

A few counts support this clonotype. The chain is built from TRBV12-3 or TRBV12-4 and TRBJ2-6; 7 bases are shared with TRBD1. With 6 bases clipped from V and 0 bases from J, the junction kept 14 bases outside the gene matches. The CDR3 contains 19 residues. The CDR3 DNA reads as TGTGCCAGCAGCCCCTCAAGGGGGCAGGGACCCTCTGGGGCCAACGTCCTGACTTTC. Amino acid sequence: CASSPSRGQGPSGANVLTF.

The chain joins TRBV3-1 to TRBJ2-7; D is undetermined. V was pared by 3 bases and J by 2 bases, with 11 bases between. Germline CDR1 reads LGHDT; CDR2 reads YNNKEL (reference sequence). CDR3 length: 14 residues. CDR3 in amino acids: CASSQDSTTYEQYF. CDR3 nucleotide sequence: TGTGCCAGCAGCCAGGATTCCACAACCTACGAGCAGTACTTC.

The chain uses TRBV5-5 and TRBJ2-7; D tentatively reads TRBD1 or TRBD2 (5 bases each). The germline V and J ends were trimmed by 3 bases and 2 bases, with 15 bases remaining between them. CDR1 and CDR2 from the germline V gene are SGHKS and YYEKEE (reference sequence). The CDR3 has 15 residues. In DNA form, the CDR3 reads TGTGCCAGCAGCTCGACACGGGACCATACCTACGAGCAGTACTTC. Protein sequence: CASSSTRDHTYEQYF.

This clonotype has a count of ten or more. This CDR3 reads CASSRRQGDGNQPQHF. The CDR3 bases are TGTGCCAGCAGCAGGAGACAGGGGGATGGCAATCAGCCCCAGCATTTT. This chain connects TRBV7-2 to TRBJ1-5; 9 bases map to TRBD1. The germline CDR1 and CDR2 sequences are SGHTA and FQGNSA. After removal of 5 bases from V and 2 bases from J, the junction contained 7 bases not matched to a gene. The CDR3 is made up of 16 amino acids.

Details on this clonotype: This may come from a read error, since a much larger clone is one base off. This chain joins TRBV9 and TRBJ2-6, with 10 bases matching TRBD2. Germline assignment: CDR1 SGDLS and CDR2 YYNGEE. The CDR3 runs 20 residues. CDR3 region: CASSHTLLAGSSSGTNVLTF. CDR3 in DNA: TGTGCCAGCAGCCACACTCTACTAGCGGGATCCTCTTCTGGGACCAACGTCCTGACTTTC.

This clonotype turned up a few times. V gene TRBV5-8 combines with J gene TRBJ1-5; D unresolved. The germline CDR1 and CDR2 sequences are SGHTS and YDEGEE. The CDR3 consists of 15 residues. The V end was cut by 0 bases, the J end by 0 bases, with 7 bases between. The CDR3 here is CASSLVRASNQPQHF. For the CDR3, the DNA is TGTGCCAGCAGCTTGGTTAGGGCTAGCAATCAGCCCCAGCATTTT.